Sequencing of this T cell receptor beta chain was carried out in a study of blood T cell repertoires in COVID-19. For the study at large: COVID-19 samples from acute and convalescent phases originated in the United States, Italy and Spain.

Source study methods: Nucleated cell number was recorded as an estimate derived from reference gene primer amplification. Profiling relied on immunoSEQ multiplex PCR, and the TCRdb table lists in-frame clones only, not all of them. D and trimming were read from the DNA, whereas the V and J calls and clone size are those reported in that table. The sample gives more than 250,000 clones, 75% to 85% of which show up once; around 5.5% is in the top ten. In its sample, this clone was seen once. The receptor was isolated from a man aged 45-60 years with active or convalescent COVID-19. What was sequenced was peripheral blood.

The DNA of the CDR3 is TGCGCCAGCAGTTTTACAGGGGGACAGTGGACTAGCGGCCAAGAGACCCAGTACTTC. Its protein product is CASSFTGGQWTSGQETQYF. J is TRBJ2-5 and V is TRBV5-1, with TRBD2 matching 10 bases. CDR3 size: 19 residues. Germline V gives CDR1 SGHRS, CDR2 YFSETQ. Trimming cost V 5 bases and J 1 base; bases outside gene matches: 17.